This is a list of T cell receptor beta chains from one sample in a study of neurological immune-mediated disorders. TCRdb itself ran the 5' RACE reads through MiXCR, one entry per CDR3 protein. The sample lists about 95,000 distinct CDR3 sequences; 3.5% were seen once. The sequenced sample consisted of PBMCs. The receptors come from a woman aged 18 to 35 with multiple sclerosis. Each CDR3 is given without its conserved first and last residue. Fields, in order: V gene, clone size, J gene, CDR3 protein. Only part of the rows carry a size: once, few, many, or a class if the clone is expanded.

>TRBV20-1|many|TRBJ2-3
SARIWEDNTDTQY
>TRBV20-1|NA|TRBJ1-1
SARAGGGLEAF
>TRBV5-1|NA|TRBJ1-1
ASSLAGTGIYPF
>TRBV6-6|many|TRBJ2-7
ASSQGRGAVYEQY
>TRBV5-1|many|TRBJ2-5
ASSPRELETQY
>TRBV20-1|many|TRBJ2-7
SARAGVKDEQY
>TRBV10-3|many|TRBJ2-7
AIAGGTTYEQY
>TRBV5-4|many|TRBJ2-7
ASSRTGNYEQY
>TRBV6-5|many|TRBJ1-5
ASSRDTDQPQH
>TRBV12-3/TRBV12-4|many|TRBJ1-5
ASSLGVQPQH
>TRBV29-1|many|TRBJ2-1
SVPGQLTEQF
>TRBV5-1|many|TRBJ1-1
ASREGDMNTEAF
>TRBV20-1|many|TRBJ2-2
SASLPGTGGRTGELF
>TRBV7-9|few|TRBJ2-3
ASSPDNEPGGDTQY
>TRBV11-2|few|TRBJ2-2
ASSLAGGSATGELF
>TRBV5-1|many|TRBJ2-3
ASSLSLGGSDTQY
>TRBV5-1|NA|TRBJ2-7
ASSRQGTYEQY
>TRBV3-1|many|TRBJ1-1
ASSQEKGGGTEAF
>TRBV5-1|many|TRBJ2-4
ASSYQGLAKNIQY
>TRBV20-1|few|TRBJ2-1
SAGPLSSYNEQF
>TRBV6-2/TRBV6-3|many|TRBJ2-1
ASTPLGQRANNEQF
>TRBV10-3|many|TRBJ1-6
AIKGSNSPLH
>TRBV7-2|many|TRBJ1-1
ASSSPLIWTNTEAF
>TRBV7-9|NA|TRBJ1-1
ASSPDTLNTEAF
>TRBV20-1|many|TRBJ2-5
SARSAQGTGVQETQY
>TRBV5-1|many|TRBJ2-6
ASSPIPGSGANVLT
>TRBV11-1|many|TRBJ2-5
ASSQGSGEQETQY
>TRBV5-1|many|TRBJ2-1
ASSLLLFSRGTDNEQF
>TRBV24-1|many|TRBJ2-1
ATSDSLYNEQF
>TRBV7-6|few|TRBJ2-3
ASSSGTSGSLDTQY
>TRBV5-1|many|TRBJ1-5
ASSPTGSDQPQH
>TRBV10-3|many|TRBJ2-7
AIRPSGGVYEQY
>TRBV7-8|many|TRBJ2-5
ASSSQSGRAN
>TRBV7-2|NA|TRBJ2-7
ASKLRPGPSSYEQY